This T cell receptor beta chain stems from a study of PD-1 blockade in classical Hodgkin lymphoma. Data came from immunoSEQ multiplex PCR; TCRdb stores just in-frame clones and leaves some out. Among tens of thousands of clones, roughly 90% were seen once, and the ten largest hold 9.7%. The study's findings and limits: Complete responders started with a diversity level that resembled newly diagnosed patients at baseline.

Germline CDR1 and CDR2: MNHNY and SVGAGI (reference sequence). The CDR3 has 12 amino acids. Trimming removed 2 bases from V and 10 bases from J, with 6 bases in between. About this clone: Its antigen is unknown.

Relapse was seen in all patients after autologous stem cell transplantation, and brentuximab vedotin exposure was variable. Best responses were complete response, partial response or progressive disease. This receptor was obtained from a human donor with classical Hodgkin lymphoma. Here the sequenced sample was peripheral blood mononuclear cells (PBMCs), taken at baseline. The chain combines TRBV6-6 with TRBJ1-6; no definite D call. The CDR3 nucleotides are TGTGCCAGCAGTTACGTAAACTCACCCCTCCACTTT. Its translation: CASSYVNSPLHF.